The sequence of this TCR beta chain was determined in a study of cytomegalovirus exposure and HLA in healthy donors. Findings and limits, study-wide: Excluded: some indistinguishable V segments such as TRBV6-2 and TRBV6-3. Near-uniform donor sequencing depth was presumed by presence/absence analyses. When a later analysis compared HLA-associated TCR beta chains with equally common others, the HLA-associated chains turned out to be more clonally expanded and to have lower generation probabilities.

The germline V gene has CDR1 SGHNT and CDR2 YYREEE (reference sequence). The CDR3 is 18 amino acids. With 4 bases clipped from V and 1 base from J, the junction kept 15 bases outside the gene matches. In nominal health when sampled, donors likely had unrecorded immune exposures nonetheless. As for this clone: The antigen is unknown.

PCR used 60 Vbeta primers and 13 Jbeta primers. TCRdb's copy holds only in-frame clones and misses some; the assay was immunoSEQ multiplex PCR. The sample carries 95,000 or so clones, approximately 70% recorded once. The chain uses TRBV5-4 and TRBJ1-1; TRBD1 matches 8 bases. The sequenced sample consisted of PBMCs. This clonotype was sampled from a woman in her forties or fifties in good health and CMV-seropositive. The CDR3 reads CASSRPYRTGTTNTEAFF. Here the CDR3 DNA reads TGTGCCAGCAGCCGGCCCTATCGGACAGGGACAACGAACACTGAAGCTTTCTTT.